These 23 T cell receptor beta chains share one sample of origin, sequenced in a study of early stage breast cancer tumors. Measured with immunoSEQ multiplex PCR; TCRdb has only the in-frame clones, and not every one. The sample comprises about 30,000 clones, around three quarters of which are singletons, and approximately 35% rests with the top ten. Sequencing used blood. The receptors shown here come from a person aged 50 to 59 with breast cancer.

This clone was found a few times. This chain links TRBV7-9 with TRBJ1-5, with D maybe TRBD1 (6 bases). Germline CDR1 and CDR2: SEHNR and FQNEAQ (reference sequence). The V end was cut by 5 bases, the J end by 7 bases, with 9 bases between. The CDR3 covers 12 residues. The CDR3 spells CASSQGGQPQHF. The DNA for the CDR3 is TGTGCCAGCAGCCAAGGGGGGCAGCCCCAGCATTTT. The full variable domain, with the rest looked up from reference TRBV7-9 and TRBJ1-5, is DTGVSQNPRHKITKRGQNVTFRCDPISEHNRLYWYRQTLGQGPEFLTYFQNEAQLEKSRLLSDRFSAERPKGSFSTLEIQRTEQGDSAMYLCASSQGGQPQHFGDGTRLSIL.

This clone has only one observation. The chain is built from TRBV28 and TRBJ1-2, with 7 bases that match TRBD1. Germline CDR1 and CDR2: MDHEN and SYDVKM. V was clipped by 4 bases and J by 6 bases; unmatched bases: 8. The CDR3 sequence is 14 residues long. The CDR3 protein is CASSSRTGSNGYTF. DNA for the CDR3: TGTGCCAGCAGTTCCCGGACAGGCTCTAATGGCTACACCTTC.

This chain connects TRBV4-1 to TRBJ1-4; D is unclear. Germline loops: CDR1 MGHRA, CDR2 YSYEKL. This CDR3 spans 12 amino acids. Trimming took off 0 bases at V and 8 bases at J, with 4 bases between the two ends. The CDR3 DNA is TGCGCCAGCAGCCAAGATGCCGAAAAACTGTTTTTT. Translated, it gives CASSQDAEKLFF.

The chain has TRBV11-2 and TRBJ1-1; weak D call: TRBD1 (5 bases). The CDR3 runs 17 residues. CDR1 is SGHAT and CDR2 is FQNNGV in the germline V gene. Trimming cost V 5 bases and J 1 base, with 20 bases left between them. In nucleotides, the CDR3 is TGTGCCAGCAGCAGTCAGGGTGGGTCAGGGAGGAACACTGAAGCTTTCTTT. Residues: CASSSQGGSGRNTEAFF.

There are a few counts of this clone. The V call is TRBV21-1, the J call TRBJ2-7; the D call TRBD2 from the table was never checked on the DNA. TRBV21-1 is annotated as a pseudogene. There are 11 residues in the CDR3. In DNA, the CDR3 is TGTGCCAGCAGCCAAGTATACGAGCAGTACTTC. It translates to CASSQVYEQYF.

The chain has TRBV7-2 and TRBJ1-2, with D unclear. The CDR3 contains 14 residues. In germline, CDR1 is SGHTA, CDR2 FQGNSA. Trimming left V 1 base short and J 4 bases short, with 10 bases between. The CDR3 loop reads CASSLDRQVYGYTF. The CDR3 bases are TGTGCCAGCAGCTTAGATCGCCAGGTCTATGGCTACACCTTC.

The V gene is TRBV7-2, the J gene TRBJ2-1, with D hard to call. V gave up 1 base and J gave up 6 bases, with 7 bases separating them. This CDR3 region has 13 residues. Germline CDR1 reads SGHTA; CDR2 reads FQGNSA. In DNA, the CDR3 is TGTGCCAGCAGCTTAGTAGCCGGCAATGAGCAGTTCTTC. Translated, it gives CASSLVAGNEQFF.

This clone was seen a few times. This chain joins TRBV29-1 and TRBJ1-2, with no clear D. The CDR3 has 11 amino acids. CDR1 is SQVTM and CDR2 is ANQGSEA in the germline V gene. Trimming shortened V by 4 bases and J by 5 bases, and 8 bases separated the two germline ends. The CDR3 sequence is CSVVGEYGYTF. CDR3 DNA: TGCAGCGTTGTTGGGGAGTATGGCTACACCTTC. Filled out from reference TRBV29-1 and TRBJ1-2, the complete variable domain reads SAVISQKPSRDICQRGTSLTIQCQVDSQVTMMFWYRQQPGQSLTLIATANQGSEATYESGFVIDKFPISRPNLTFSTLTVSNMSPEDSSIYLCSVVGEYGYTFGSGTRLTVV.

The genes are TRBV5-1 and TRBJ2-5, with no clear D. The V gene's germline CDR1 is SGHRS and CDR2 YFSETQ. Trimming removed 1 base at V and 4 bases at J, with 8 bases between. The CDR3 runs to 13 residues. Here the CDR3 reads CASSLNNAETQYF. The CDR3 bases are TGCGCCAGCAGCTTGAATAATGCAGAGACCCAGTACTTC.

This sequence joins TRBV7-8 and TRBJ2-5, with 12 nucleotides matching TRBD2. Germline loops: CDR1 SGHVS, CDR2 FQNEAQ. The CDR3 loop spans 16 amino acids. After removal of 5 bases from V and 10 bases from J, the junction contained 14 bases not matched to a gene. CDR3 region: CASSAGLAGFLRVQYF. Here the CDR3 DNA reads TGTGCCAGCAGCGCCGGACTAGCGGGGTTCCTTAGAGTCCAGTACTTC.

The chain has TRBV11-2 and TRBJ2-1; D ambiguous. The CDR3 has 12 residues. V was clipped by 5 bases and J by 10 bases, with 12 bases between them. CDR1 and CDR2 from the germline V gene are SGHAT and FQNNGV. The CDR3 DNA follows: TGTGCCAGCAGCCCCTCGGCCATGGAGCAGTTCTTC. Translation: CASSPSAMEQFF.

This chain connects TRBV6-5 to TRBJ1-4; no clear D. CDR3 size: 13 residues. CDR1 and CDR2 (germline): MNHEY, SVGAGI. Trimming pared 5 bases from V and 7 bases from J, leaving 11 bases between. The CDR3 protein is CASSIRAGEKLFF. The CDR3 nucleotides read TGTGCCAGCAGTATTAGGGCTGGTGAAAAACTGTTTTTT.

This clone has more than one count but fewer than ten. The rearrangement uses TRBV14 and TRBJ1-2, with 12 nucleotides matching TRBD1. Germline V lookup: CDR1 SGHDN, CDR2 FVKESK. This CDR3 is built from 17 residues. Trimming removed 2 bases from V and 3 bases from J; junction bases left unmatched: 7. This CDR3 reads CASSQIGTGGVHYGYTF. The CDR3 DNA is TGTGCCAGCAGCCAAATCGGGACAGGGGGCGTACACTATGGCTACACCTTC.

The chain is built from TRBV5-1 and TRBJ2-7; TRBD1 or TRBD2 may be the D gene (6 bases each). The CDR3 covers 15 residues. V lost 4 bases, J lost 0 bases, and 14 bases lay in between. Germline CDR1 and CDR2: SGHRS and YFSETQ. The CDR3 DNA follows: TGCGCCAGCAGCCAAGGAGGAGGGGGCTCCTACGAGCAGTACTTC. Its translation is CASSQGGGGSYEQYF.

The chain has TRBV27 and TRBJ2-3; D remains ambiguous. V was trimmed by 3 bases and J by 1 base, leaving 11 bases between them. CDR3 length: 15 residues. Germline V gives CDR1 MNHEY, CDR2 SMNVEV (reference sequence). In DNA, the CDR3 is TGTGCCAGCAGTTTCTCCATTACAGGCACAGATACGCAGTATTTT. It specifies CASSFSITGTDTQYF.

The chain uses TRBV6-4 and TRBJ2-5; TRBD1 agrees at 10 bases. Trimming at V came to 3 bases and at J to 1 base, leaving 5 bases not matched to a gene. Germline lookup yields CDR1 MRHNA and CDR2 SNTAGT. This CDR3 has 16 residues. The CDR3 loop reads CASSDDRGRPQETQYF. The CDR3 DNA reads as TGTGCCAGCAGTGATGACAGGGGGCGCCCCCAAGAGACCCAGTACTTC.

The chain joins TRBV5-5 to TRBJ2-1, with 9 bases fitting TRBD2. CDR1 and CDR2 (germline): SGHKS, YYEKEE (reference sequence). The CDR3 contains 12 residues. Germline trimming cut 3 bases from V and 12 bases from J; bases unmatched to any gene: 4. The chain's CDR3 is CASSSGLAGQFF. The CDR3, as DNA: TGTGCCAGCAGCTCGGGACTAGCCGGGCAGTTCTTC.

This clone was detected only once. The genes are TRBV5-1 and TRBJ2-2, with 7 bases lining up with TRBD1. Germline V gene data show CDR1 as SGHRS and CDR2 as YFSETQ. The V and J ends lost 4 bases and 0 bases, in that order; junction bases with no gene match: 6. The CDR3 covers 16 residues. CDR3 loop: CASSSRDRANTGELFF. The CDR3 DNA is TGCGCCAGCAGCAGCCGGGACAGAGCGAACACCGGGGAGCTGTTTTTT.

The CDR3 DNA sequence: TGCGCCAGCAGCCAAGATCATATTCGCTCCTACAATGAGCAGTTCTTC. It codes for CASSQDHIRSYNEQFF. The chain links TRBV4-3 to TRBJ2-1; D ambiguous. The CDR3 spans 16 residues. Deletions cut 0 bases from V and 0 bases from J, with 9 bases between. Looked up from germline, CDR1 is LGHNA and CDR2 is YSLEER.

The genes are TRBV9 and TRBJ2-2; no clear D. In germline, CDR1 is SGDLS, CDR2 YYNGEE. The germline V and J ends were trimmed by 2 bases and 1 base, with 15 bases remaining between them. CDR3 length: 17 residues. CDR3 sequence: CASSVVSSPLNTGELFF. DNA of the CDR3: TGTGCCAGCAGCGTTGTTAGCAGCCCTTTGAACACCGGGGAGCTGTTTTTT.

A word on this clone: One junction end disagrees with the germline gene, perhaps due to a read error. The CDR3 coding sequence is TGCGCCAGCAAAGTAGAAAGCAGGGTAGGTACTGAAGCTTTTTTT. This gives the protein CASKVESRVGTEAFF. This sequence joins TRBV5-1 and TRBJ1-1; possible D gene TRBD1, 5 bases. The CDR3 loop spans 15 amino acids. CDR1 and CDR2 (germline): SGHRS, YFSETQ.

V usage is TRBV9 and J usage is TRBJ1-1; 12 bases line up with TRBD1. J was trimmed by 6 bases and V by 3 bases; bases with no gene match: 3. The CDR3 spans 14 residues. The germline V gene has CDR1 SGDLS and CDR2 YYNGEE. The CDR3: CASSGRDRGPEAFF. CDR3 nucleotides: TGTGCCAGCAGCGGCCGGGACAGGGGGCCTGAAGCTTTCTTT.

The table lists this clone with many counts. CDR3 protein: CASSIAGGREKLFF. The CDR3 nucleotides read TGTGCCAGTAGTATCGCAGGGGGCCGGGAAAAACTGTTTTTT. The chain uses TRBV19 and TRBJ1-4; 8 bases are a match to TRBD1. The CDR3 sequence is 14 residues long. CDR1 is LNHDA and CDR2 is SQIVND in the germline V gene (reference sequence). The trim removed 3 bases at V and 8 bases at J, leaving 5 bases unmatched.